The T cell receptor (beta chain) described here comes from a study of cytomegalovirus exposure and HLA in healthy donors. 60 Vbeta and 13 Jbeta primers were used in PCR. Sequencing used immunoSEQ multiplex PCR; TCRdb keeps in-frame clones, though not all of them. The sample lists some 190,000 clones; more than 65% were seen once. Trimming cost V 4 bases and J 4 bases, with 17 bases left between them. Germline V CDR1 and CDR2: GTSNPN, SVGIG (reference sequence). This CDR3 is 15 amino acids long. Points from the study as a whole: Across HLA loci, a later analysis found differing TCR association rates, with DRB1 most and HLA-C fewest. About 180 TCR beta chains were listed as cytomegalovirus-associated. A later analysis linked about 17,000 TCR beta sequences to HLA alleles at 0.05 false discovery rate.

As to this clone: As yet, its antigen is unknown.

Donors were nominally healthy when sampled, though unrecorded immune exposures were likely. The source of this sequence is a woman younger than 45 in good health and CMV-seropositive. This chain links TRBV30 with TRBJ1-3, with TRBD1 as a possible D gene (6 bases). Input material: PBMCs. The chain's CDR3 is CAWTLGGRGGNTIYF. Written as DNA, the CDR3 is TGTGCCTGGACCCTGGGGGGGCGGGGAGGAAACACCATATATTTT.